This T cell receptor beta chain is from a study of cytomegalovirus exposure and HLA in healthy donors. With 60 Vbeta and 13 Jbeta primers, the PCR was carried out. The data were produced by immunoSEQ multiplex PCR, yet TCRdb's version contains in-frame clones alone and is incomplete. Counted here are about 100,000 clones, around 81% occurring once; the ten biggest clones make up about 3.9%. V lost 4 bases to trimming and J lost 2 bases, with 16 bases between them. The CDR3 consists of 16 residues. The V gene's germline CDR1 is SEHNR and CDR2 FQNEAQ (reference sequence). This chain links TRBV7-9 with TRBJ2-3, with D maybe TRBD1 (6 bases). Sequencing used PBMCs. The clonotype was recovered from an older woman in good health and CMV-seropositive. The CDR3 here is CASSYSGTQDTDTQYF. Here the CDR3 DNA reads TGTGCCAGCAGCTACTCCGGGACACAGGACACAGATACGCAGTATTTT.